This T cell receptor beta chain stems from a study of cytomegalovirus exposure and HLA in healthy donors. Notes on the study in general: Immune exposure information comprised only CMV serostatus. A later analysis showed TCR association rates differing by HLA locus, peaking at DRB1 and lowest at HLA-C. Some TCR beta chains (around 180 of them) were listed as cytomegalovirus-associated.

Each donor was nominally healthy when sampled (though unrecorded immune exposures were likely). 60 Vbeta and 13 Jbeta primers were used in PCR. This table comes from immunoSEQ multiplex PCR, and its TCRdb copy is limited to in-frame clones, with some not included. The sample consists of approximately 170,000 clones, around 76% of them appearing once. Worth noting for this clone: What it binds is unknown.

V shed 4 bases and J shed 1 base, with 12 bases lying between them. The CDR3 runs to 14 residues. CDR1 SGHDT and CDR2 YYEEEE come from the germline V gene. The J gene is TRBJ2-7, the V gene TRBV5-6; TRBD1 is a possible D gene (7 bases). This sequence originates from a woman aged 30 to 39 in good health and CMV-seropositive. Source material: PBMCs. The chain's CDR3 is CASSPGGGSYEQYF. CDR3 coding DNA: TGTGCCAGCAGCCCAGGGGGAGGATCCTACGAGCAGTACTTC.